This is a list of T cell receptor beta chains from one sample in a study of blood T cell repertoires in COVID-19. Here immunoSEQ multiplex PCR was the method, and the copy in TCRdb shows in-frame clones only, minus some. Here the sample spans fewer than 700,000 clones, 85% to 90% being singletons. The sequenced sample consisted of peripheral blood. These receptors were obtained from a woman between 50 and 59 years old with COVID-19, enrolled during active disease. The CDR3 runs from the conserved cysteine through the conserved F or W. D genes are given only for firm matches. The size of a clone is reported for some rows only, either as once, few or many, or as a class for expanded clones.

size | D | J | V | DNA | CDR3
. | TRBD1 | TRBJ2-7 | TRBV30 | TGTGCCTGGGGGACAGGGGGGGAGCAGTACTTC | CAWGTGGEQYF
. | TRBD1 | TRBJ1-1 | TRBV2 | TGTGCCAGCAGTCGGGGACAGTCCATGAACACTGAAGCTTTCTTT | CASSRGQSMNTEAFF
. | . | TRBJ1-3 | TRBV28 | TGTGCCAGCAGGGGACCAGGGGCCCACTCTGGAAACACCATATATTTT | CASRGPGAHSGNTIYF
. | . | TRBJ1-6 | TRBV7-7 | TGTGCCAGCAGCCCAGATTTATATAATTCACCCCTCCACTTT | CASSPDLYNSPLHF
once | . | TRBJ1-2 | TRBV11-2 | TGTGCCAGCAGCTTTAGTAACTATGGCTACACCTTC | CASSFSNYGYTF
. | TRBD2 | TRBJ2-7 | TRBV11-2 | TGTGCCAGCAGCCCAGTAGCGGGGCCGTACGAGCAGTACTTC | CASSPVAGPYEQYF
. | TRBD1 | TRBJ2-7 | TRBV2 | TGTGCCAGCAGGGACAGGGGAGCCACCTACGAGCAGTACTTC | CASRDRGATYEQYF
. | TRBD1 | TRBJ1-2 | TRBV5-6 | TGTGCCAGCAGCTTGGGGGGACAGGGGGCGAATGGCTACACCTTC | CASSLGGQGANGYTF
. | TRBD2 | TRBJ2-2 | TRBV4-2 | TGTGCCAGCAGCCACGCTACTAGCGGGGGGGCAGGAGAGCTGTTTTTT | CASSHATSGGAGELFF
. | TRBD1 | TRBJ2-5 | TRBV29-1 | TGCAGCGCCCGGGGACAGTCGGAGACCCAGTACTTC | CSARGQSETQYF
few | . | TRBJ1-2 | TRBV4-1 | TGCGCCAGCAGCCAAGATACGGGGGGCCGAGATCACACCTTC | CASSQDTGGRDHTF
. | . | TRBJ1-4 | TRBV2 | TGTGCCAGCAGTGAAACGCGACAGCCACCCTTAAAAACTAATGAAAAACTGTTTTTT | CASSETRQPPLKTNEKLFF
once | TRBD2 | TRBJ2-3 | TRBV27 | TGTGCCAGCAGTTTAAAGGGTTGGGCGGGGGGGTCCAGCACAGATACGCAGTATTTT | CASSLKGWAGGSSTDTQYF
. | . | TRBJ2-7 | TRBV11-2 | TGTGCCAGCAGCCTGGACAGCCTAGGGTCCTACGAGCAGTACTTC | CASSLDSLGSYEQYF
. | TRBD1 | TRBJ1-6 | TRBV19 | TGTGCCAGTAGTAGAACAGAGACAGGGGTTTCACCCCTCCACTTT | CASSRTETGVSPLHF
. | TRBD2 | TRBJ2-3 | TRBV2 | TGTGCCAGCAGTGACCGGGGGGGCGCAGATACGCAGTATTTT | CASSDRGGADTQYF
. | TRBD1 | TRBJ2-1 | TRBV9 | TGTGCCAGCAGCCAACCTGGGACAGGGAGGAATGAGCAGTTCTTC | CASSQPGTGRNEQFF
few | TRBD1 | TRBJ1-6 | TRBV30 | TGTGCCTGGAGTGCCCTCCGGGACAGGGTCCCCCTCCACTTT | CAWSALRDRVPLHF
few | . | TRBJ1-1 | TRBV3-1/TRBV3-2 | TGTGCCAGCAGCCAAGAGGCCACTGAAGCTTTCTTT | CASSQEATEAFF
. | . | TRBJ2-1 | TRBV11-2 | TGTGCCAGCAGCTTAGGGGGGACACCCGAGCAGTTCTTC | CASSLGGTPEQFF
. | . | TRBJ1-1 | TRBV6-2/TRBV6-3 | TGTGCCAGCAGTTCCACAGGGATGGACACTGAAGCTTTCTTT | CASSSTGMDTEAFF
. | . | TRBJ1-5 | TRBV18 | TGTGCCAGCTCACCAGATTGGAGCGATCAGCCCCAGCATTTT | CASSPDWSDQPQHF
. | TRBD1 | TRBJ1-5 | TRBV10-2 | TGCGCCAGCCAACCCGGGACAGGGGGTAGATCGCCCCAGCATTTT | CASQPGTGGRSPQHF
. | TRBD1 | TRBJ1-5 | TRBV2 | TGTGCCAGCGTGCGGACAGGGGGTCCGGGGGCATACAGTAGCAATCAGCCCCAGCATTTT | CASVRTGGPGAYSSNQPQHF
. | . | TRBJ2-7 | TRBV2 | TGTGCCAGCAGTGAATTGCTGACACCCTACGAGCAGTACTTC | CASSELLTPYEQYF
. | . | TRBJ2-7 | TRBV12-5 | TGTGCTAGTGGTTTTAACCGGGGTGCCGAGCAGTACTTC | CASGFNRGAEQYF
. | TRBD1 | TRBJ1-1 | TRBV5-5 | TGTGCCAGCAGCTCAGGACAGGGGAACACTGAAGCTTTCTTT | CASSSGQGNTEAFF
. | TRBD1 | TRBJ2-7 | TRBV30 | TGTGCCTGGAGTAGGGGAAGGACAGGGGTCTACGAGCAGTACTTC | CAWSRGRTGVYEQYF
once | TRBD1 | TRBJ1-6 | TRBV19 | TGTGCCAGTAGTATAGTAGGGGACAGGGGTAATTCACCCCTCCACTTT | CASSIVGDRGNSPLHF
. | TRBD1 | TRBJ1-4 | TRBV4-1 | TGCGCCAGCAGCCGCCGACAGGGAGAAACTGAAAAACTGTTTTTT | CASSRRQGETEKLFF
. | TRBD1 | TRBJ2-6 | TRBV6-5 | TGTGCCAGCAGTTCAACCCGGGACAGTCCCGTCCTGACTTTC | CASSSTRDSPVLTF
. | . | TRBJ2-7 | TRBV19 | TGTGCCAGTAGTATGGGGGGAGACTACGAGCAGTACTTC | CASSMGGDYEQYF
. | . | TRBJ2-5 | TRBV11-2 | TGTGCCAGCAGCCTCCGGGACTGGCCGCAAGAGACCCAGTACTTC | CASSLRDWPQETQYF
. | . | TRBJ2-7 | TRBV28 | TGTGCCAGCAGTTTATCCTCTAGGGGCCAGGGGCCCTACGAGCAGTACTTC | CASSLSSRGQGPYEQYF
. | TRBD1 | TRBJ1-2 | TRBV6-5 | TGTGCCAGCATTTCGAAACAGGGGGACTTTGGCGGCTACACCTTC | CASISKQGDFGGYTF
. | TRBD1 | TRBJ1-2 | TRBV30 | TGTGCCTGGAGTGTAGGGGGCCGCTCTAACTATGGCTACACCTTC | CAWSVGGRSNYGYTF
. | TRBD1 | TRBJ1-2 | TRBV7-2 | TGTGCCAGCAGCTTAAGAGGGGGCAGTGGCTACACCTTC | CASSLRGGSGYTF
. | TRBD1 | TRBJ2-1 | TRBV11-3 | TGTGCCAGCAGCTTAGGTCTGAGGACAGGTGACAATGAGCAGTTCTTC | CASSLGLRTGDNEQFF
. | TRBD2 | TRBJ2-3 | TRBV9 | TGTGCCAGCAGCGCGGGGAAGGGACTAGCGGGGGGATGGGACACAGATACGCAGTATTTT | CASSAGKGLAGGWDTDTQYF
once | . | TRBJ2-1 | TRBV5-1 | TGCGCCAGCAGCTTGTCTCCCGGGGATAGCTCCTACAATGAGCAGTTCTTC | CASSLSPGDSSYNEQFF
. | TRBD1 | TRBJ2-2 | TRBV5-1 | TGCGCCAGCAGTGGTTGGGATACAGGGGACGCCGGGGAGCTGTTTTTT | CASSGWDTGDAGELFF
. | TRBD2 | TRBJ2-1 | TRBV4-2 | TGTGCCAGCAGCCAACGCCCCCTAGCGGGGATTAATGAGCAGTTCTTC | CASSQRPLAGINEQFF
. | . | TRBJ1-2 | TRBV9 | TGTGCCAGCAGCGCACTGTACCGGGACTCCTATGGCTACACCTTC | CASSALYRDSYGYTF
. | . | TRBJ1-5 | TRBV4-1 | TGCGCCAGCAGCCAATTATGGAGGCCCAATCAGCCCCAGCATTTT | CASSQLWRPNQPQHF
. | TRBD1 | TRBJ2-2 | TRBV30 | TGTGCCTGGTCTAAGGGGGCAGGGGGAGTCGGGGAGCTGTTTTTT | CAWSKGAGGVGELFF
. | TRBD2 | TRBJ2-1 | TRBV19 | TGTGCCAGTAGTATATTTCGGACTAGCGGGGACAATGAGCAGTTCTTC | CASSIFRTSGDNEQFF
. | TRBD2 | TRBJ2-3 | TRBV18 | TGTGCCAGCTCACCAATCGAGACTAGCGGGATCACAGATACGCAGTATTTT | CASSPIETSGITDTQYF
. | TRBD2 | TRBJ2-5 | TRBV24-1 | TGTGCCACCAGTGATTCGTCCGCGGGGGGGCCGGAGACCCAGTACTTC | CATSDSSAGGPETQYF
. | . | TRBJ1-1 | TRBV7-3 | TGTGCCAGCAGCAGCGCGGGACCGAACACTGAAGCTTTCTTT | CASSSAGPNTEAFF
few | . | TRBJ2-3 | TRBV6-4 | TGTGCCAGCAGTGTTGACGGGGATACGCAGTATTTT | CASSVDGDTQYF
. | TRBD1 | TRBJ1-1 | TRBV28 | TGTGCCAGCAGTACTTTGGGACAGAGTAACACTGAAGCTTTCTTT | CASSTLGQSNTEAFF
. | . | TRBJ2-2 | TRBV5-1 | TGCGCCAGCAGCTTGGCCGCGGACTATAACACCGGGGAGCTGTTTTTT | CASSLAADYNTGELFF
. | TRBD1 | TRBJ1-4 | TRBV19 | TGTGCCAGTAGGTTACAGGGGGCTAATGAAAAACTGTTTTTT | CASRLQGANEKLFF
. | . | TRBJ2-3 | TRBV10-2 | TGCGCCAGCAGTGAGTTCCTCCCCAGGGAATGGACAGATACGCAGTATTTT | CASSEFLPREWTDTQYF
. | . | TRBJ2-1 | TRBV24-1 | TGTGCCACCAGTGATTTGCGGTTACCGGAGCAGTTCTTC | CATSDLRLPEQFF